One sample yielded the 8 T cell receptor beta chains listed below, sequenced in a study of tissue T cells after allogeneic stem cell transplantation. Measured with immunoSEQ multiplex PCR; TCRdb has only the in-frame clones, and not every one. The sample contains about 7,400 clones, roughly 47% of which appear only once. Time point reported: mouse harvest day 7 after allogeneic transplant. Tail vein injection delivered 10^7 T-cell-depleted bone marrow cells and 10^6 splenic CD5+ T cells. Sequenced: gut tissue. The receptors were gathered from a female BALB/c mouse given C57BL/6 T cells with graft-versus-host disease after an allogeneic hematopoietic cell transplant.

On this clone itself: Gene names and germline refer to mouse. The CDR3: CTCSAPGGEDTQYF. The CDR3 DNA, read in part, is TGCACCTGCAGTGCACCGGGGGGTGAAGACACCCAGTAC. This chain connects TRBV1 to TRBJ2-5; tentatively, D is TRBD2 (6 bases). The read ends 1 residue before the CDR3 terminus; that terminus is restored from the germline J gene. From germline, CDR1 is NSQYPW and CDR2 LRSPGD (reference sequence). Between the trimmed V and J ends, which lost 2 bases and 4 bases, there was a span of 10 bases. This CDR3 is built from 14 residues.

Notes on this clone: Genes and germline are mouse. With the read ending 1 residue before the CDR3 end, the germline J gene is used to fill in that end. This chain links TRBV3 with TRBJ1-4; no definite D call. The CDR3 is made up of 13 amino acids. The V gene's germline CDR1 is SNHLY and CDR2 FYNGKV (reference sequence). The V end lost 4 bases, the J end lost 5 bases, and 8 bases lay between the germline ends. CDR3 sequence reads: CASSSPGNERLFF. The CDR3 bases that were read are TGTGCCAGCAGCTCTCCGGGGAACGAAAGATTATTT.

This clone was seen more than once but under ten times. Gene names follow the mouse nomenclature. The covered CDR3 bases are TGTGCAAGCAGCTCCTCTGGGGGGGCGATACATGAACAGTAC. As protein: CASSSSGGAIHEQY. The whole CDR3 reads CASSSSGGAIHEQYF. The rearrangement joins TRBV16 to TRBJ2-7, with 10 bases that match TRBD2. The sequenced fragment ends 1 residue before the CDR3 boundary, so the rest is inferred from the germline J gene. Germline V gene data show CDR1 as SGHSA and CDR2 as FRNQAP. This CDR3 spans 15 amino acids. V trimming: 4 bases; J trimming: 5 bases; junction bases outside the gene matches: 8.

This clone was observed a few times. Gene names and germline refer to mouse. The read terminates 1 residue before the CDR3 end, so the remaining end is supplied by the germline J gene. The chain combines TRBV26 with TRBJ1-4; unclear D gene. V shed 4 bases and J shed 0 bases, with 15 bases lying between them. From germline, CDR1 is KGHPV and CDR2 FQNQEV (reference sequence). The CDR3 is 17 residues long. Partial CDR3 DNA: TGTGCCAGCAGTCCCCCGCCAGGAACTTTTTCCAACGAAAGATTATTT. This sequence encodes CASSPPPGTFSNERLF. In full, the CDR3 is CASSPPPGTFSNERLFF.

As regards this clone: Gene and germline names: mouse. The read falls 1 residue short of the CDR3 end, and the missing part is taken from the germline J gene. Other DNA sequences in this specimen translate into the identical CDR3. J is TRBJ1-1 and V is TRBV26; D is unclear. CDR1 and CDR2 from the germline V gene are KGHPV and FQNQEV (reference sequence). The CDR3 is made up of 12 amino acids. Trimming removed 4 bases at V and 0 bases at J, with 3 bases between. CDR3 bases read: TGTGCCAGCAGTCGAGCAAACACAGAAGTCTTC. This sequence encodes CASSRANTEVF. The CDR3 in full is CASSRANTEVFF.

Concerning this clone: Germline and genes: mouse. CDR3 DNA, as far as it was read: TGTGCCAGCAGCCAAGACTGGGGGGGTGAACAGTAC. Translated, it gives CASSQDWGGEQY. The whole CDR3 sequence is CASSQDWGGEQYF. This chain uses TRBV5 with TRBJ2-7; TRBD2 aligns across 9 bases. The sequenced fragment ends 1 residue before the CDR3 boundary, so the rest is inferred from the germline J gene. There are 13 residues in the CDR3. V lost 0 bases, J lost 6 bases, and 0 bases stayed unmatched. Germline loops: CDR1 LGHNA, CDR2 YNLKQL (reference sequence).

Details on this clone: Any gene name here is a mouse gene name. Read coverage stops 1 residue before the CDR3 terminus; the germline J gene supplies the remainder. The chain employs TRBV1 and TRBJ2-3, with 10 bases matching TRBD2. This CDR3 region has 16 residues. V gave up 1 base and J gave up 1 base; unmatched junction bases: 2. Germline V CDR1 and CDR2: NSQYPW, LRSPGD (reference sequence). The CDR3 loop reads CTCSAVWGGRAETLYF. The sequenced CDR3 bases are TGCACCTGCAGTGCAGTCTGGGGGGGCCGTGCAGAAACGCTGTAT.

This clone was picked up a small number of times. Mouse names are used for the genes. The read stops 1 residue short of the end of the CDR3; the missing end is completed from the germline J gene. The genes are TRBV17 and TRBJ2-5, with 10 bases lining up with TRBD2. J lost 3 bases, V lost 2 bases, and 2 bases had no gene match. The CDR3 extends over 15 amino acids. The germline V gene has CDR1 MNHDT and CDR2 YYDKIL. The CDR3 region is CASSRPGGAQDTQYF. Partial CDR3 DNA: TGTGCTAGCAGTAGACCTGGGGGGGCGCAAGACACCCAGTAC.